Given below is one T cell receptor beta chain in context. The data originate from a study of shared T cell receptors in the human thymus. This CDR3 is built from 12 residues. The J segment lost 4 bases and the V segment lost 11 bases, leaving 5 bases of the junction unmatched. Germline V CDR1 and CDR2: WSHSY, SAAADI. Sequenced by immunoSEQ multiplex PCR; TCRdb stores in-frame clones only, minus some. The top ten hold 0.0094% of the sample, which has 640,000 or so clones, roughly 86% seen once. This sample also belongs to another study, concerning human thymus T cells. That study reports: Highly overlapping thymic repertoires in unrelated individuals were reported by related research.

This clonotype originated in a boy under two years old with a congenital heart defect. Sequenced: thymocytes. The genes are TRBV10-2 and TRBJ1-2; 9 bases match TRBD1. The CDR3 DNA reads TGCGCCGGACGGGACAGGGTCTATGGCTACACCTTC. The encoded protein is CAGRDRVYGYTF.